This T cell receptor (beta chain) was sequenced for a study of blood T cell repertoires in COVID-19. Study overall: From T cells, B-cell-depleted T cells, or PBMCs came the material, which was cDNA or gDNA.

In this sample, this clone turned up once. The V and J ends lost 10 bases and 2 bases respectively, with 16 bases between them. This CDR3 spans 14 amino acids. CDR1 and CDR2 (germline): SGHTA, FQGNSA. Original data processing: Amplifying reference gene primers gave estimates of nucleated cell counts. Libraries were prepared by immunoSEQ multiplex PCR; TCRdb keeps only in-frame clonotypes and omits some of them. Clonal size and the V and J genes are those of that table, whereas D and trimming came from the DNA. The table records some 700,000 clones, about 87% of them present only once. Sequencing was done on a sample of peripheral blood. This sequence originates from a woman younger than 35 with acute or convalescent COVID-19. The chain joins TRBV7-2 to TRBJ2-3, with a possible D match to TRBD1 (5 bases). CDR3 sequence: CATRQRKTTDTQYF. The CDR3, as DNA: TGTGCCACTCGACAGAGGAAGACCACAGATACGCAGTATTTT.